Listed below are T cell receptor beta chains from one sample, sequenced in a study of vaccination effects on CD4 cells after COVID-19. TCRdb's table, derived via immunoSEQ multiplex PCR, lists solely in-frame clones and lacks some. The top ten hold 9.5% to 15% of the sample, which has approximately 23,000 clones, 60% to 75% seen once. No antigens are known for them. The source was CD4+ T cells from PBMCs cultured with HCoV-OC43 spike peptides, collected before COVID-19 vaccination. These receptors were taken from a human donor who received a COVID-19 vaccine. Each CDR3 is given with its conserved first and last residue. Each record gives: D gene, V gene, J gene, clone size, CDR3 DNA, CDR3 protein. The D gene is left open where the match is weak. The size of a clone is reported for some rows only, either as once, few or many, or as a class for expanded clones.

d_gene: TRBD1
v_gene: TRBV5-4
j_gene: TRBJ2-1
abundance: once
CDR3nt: TGTGCCAGCAGCCCAGACAGGGACAATGAGCAGTTCTTC
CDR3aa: CASSPDRDNEQFF

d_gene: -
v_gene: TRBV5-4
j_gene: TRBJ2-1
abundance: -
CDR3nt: TGTGCCAGCAGCAAACGGACTATCGTAGGCTACAATGAGCAGTTCTTC
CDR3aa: CASSKRTIVGYNEQFF

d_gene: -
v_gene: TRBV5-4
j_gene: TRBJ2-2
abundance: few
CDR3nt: TGTGCCAGCAATTGGGACACCGGGGAGCTGTTTTTT
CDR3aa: CASNWDTGELFF

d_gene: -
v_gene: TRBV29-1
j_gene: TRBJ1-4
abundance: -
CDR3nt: TGCAGCGTTTGGACAGCCTCTAATGAAAAACTGTTTTTT
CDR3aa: CSVWTASNEKLFF

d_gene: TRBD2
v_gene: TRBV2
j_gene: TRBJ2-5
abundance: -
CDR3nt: TGTGCCAGCAGTGGGGGACTAGCGGGGGGGGAGACCCAGTACTTC
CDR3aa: CASSGGLAGGETQYF

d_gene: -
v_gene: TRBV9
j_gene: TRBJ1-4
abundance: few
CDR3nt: TGTGCCAGCAGCGGTGCCGGGCCACTGTTTTTT
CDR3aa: CASSGAGPLFF

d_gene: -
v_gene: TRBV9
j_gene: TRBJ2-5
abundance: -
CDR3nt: TGTGCCAGCAGCCTCTGGACGAGCCCCCAAGAGACCCAGTACTTC
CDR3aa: CASSLWTSPQETQYF

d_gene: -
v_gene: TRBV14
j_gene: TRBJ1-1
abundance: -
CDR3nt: TGTGCCAGCAGCCAAACGGAGATGTCCGTTACTTTCTTT
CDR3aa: CASSQTEMSVTFF

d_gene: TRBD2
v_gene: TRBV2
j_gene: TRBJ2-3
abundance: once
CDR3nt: TGTGCCACCTTCCCCATCGCTAGCGGGGACACAGATACGCAGTATTTT
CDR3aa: CATFPIASGDTDTQYF

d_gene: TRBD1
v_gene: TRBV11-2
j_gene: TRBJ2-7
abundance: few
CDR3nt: TGTGCCAGCAGCCACCGACAGGGCGCCTACGAGCAGTACTTC
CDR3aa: CASSHRQGAYEQYF

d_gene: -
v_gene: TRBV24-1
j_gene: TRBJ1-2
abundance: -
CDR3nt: TGTGCCACCAGTGATGTTAGAAACCCCTATGGCTACACCTTC
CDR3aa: CATSDVRNPYGYTF

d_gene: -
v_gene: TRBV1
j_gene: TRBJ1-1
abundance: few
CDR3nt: TGCACCAGCAGCCACTTCAGGGGTCCCACTGAAGCTTTCTTT
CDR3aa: CTSSHFRGPTEAFF

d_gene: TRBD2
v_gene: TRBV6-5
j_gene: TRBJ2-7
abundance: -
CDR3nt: TGTGCCAGCAGTCCCAGCGGGGTCTCCTACGAGCAGTACTTC
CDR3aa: CASSPSGVSYEQYF

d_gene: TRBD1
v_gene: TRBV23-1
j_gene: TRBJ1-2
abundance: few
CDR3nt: TGCGCCAGCAGTCAATCTATTCTCGAGACAGGGCTACGCTATGGCTACACCTTC
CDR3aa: CASSQSILETGLRYGYTF

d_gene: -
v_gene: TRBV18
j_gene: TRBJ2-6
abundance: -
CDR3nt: TGTGCCAGCTCACCAACCACAGGCTCTGGGGCCAACGTCCTGACTTTC
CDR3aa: CASSPTTGSGANVLTF

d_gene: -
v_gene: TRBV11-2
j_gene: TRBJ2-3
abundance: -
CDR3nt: TGTGCCAGCAGCTTAGGGCCCGCCCGTGGGGGGGGCCTCACAGATACGCAGTATTTT
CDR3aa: CASSLGPARGGGLTDTQYF

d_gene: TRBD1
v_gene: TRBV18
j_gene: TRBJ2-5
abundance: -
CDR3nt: TGTGCCAGCTCACCACCAGGACAGGTGTTACAAGAGACCCAGTACTTC
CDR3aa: CASSPPGQVLQETQYF

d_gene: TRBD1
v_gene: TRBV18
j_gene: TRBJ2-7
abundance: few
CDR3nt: TGTGCCAGCTCACCCCCCGGACAGGGGACCTACGAGCAGTACTTC
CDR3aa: CASSPPGQGTYEQYF

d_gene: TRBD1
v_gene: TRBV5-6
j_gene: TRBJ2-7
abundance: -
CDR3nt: TGTGCCACCTCCAGGGGGCGCGCCTACGAGCAGTACTTC
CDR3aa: CATSRGRAYEQYF

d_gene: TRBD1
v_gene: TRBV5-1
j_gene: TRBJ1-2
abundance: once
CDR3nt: TGCGCCAGCAGCTCTTGGAGGGACAGGGGCTATGGCTACACCTTC
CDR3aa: CASSSWRDRGYGYTF

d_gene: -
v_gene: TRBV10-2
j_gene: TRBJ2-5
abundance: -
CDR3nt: TGCGCCAGCAGTGCCTGGGCGGACGATAGAGAGACCCAGTACTTC
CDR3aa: CASSAWADDRETQYF

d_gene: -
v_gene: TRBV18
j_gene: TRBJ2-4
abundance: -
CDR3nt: TGTGCCAGCTCACCAGGGGATAGAGGCAAAAACATTCAGTACTTC
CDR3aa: CASSPGDRGKNIQYF

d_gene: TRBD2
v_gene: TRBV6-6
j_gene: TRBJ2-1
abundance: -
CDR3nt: TGTGCCAGCAGGGGGGACTATTCCTACAATGAGCAGTTCTTC
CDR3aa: CASRGDYSYNEQFF

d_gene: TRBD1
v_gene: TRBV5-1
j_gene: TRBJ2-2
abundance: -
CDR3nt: TGCGCCAGCAGCTTGGTCGGACAGGGAAACACCGGGGAGCTGTTTTTT
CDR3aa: CASSLVGQGNTGELFF

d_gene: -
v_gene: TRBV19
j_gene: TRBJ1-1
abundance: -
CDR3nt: TGTGCCAGTAGCGGGATAGCGAACACTGAAGCTTTCTTT
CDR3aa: CASSGIANTEAFF

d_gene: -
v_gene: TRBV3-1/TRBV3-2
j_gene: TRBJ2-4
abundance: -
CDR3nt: TGTGCCAGCAGCCATCTAGGGTTGGCCAAAAACATTCAGTACTTC
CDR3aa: CASSHLGLAKNIQYF

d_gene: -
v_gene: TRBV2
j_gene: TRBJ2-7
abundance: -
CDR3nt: TGTGCCAGCAAGGGTGAGGGTTACGAGCAGTACTTC
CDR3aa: CASKGEGYEQYF

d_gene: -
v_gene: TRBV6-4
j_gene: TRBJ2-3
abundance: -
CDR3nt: TGTGCCAGCAGTCCCCGGGGACACCGGACGGACCCTACAGATACGCAGTATTTT
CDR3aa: CASSPRGHRTDPTDTQYF

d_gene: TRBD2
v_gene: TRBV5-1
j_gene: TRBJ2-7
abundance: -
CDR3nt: TGCGCCAGCAGCTTCAGGGAAATGGGGCGGGAGGACTCCTACGAGCAGTACTTC
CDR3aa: CASSFREMGREDSYEQYF

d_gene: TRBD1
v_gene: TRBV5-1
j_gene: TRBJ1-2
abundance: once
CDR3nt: TGCGCCAGCAGCCCCGGACAGGGGAACTATGGCTACACCTTC
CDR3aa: CASSPGQGNYGYTF

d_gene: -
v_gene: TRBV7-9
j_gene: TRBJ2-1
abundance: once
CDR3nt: TGTGCCAGCAGCTTAGATACTGGGACGCTTGAGCAGTTCTTC
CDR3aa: CASSLDTGTLEQFF

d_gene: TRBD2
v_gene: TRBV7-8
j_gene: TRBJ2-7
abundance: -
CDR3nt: TGTGCCAGCAGCTTAGCTAGCGGGGGTTCCTACGAGCAGTACTTC
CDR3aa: CASSLASGGSYEQYF

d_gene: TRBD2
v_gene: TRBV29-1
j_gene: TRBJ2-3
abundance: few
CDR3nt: TGCAGCGTTGTACCCCGTGGGGCGGGAGGGACAGATACGCAGTATTTT
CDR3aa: CSVVPRGAGGTDTQYF

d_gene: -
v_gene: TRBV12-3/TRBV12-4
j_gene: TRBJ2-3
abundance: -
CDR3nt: TGTGCCAGCAGTTTAAGGGTCCCAGATACGCAGTATTTT
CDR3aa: CASSLRVPDTQYF

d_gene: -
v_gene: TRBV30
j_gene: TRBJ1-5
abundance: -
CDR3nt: TGTGCCTGGAGCGGGGGTCAACAGCCCCAGCATTTT
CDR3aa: CAWSGGQQPQHF

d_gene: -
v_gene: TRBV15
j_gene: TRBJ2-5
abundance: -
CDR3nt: TGTGCCACCAGCAGAGATGCGGAGACCCAGTACTTC
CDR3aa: CATSRDAETQYF

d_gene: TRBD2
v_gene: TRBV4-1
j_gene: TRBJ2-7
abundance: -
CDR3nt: TGCGCCAGCAGCCGCGATACTAGCGGGATCAACTACGAGCAGTACTTC
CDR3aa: CASSRDTSGINYEQYF

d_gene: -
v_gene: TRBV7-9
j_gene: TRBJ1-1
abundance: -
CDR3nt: TGTGCCAGCAGCTTAGGGCCGGGAGGGGCTGAAGCTTTCTTT
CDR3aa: CASSLGPGGAEAFF

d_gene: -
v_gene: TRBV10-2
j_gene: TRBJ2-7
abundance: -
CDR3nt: TGCGCCAGCAGTTTTCAACAGGAGACCTACGAGCAGTACTTC
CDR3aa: CASSFQQETYEQYF

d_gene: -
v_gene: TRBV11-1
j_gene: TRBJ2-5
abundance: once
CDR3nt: TGTGCCAGCAGCCCAAGCGGGCCCCAAGAGACCCAGTACTTC
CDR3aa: CASSPSGPQETQYF

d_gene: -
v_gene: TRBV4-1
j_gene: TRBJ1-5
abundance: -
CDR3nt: TGCGCCAGCAGTCCCGCCAGTGGCCCGAATCAGCCCCAGCATTTT
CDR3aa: CASSPASGPNQPQHF

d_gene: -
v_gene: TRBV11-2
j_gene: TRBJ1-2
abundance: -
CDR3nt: TGTGCCAGCAGCTCACTCCGGGGATCTGGCTATGGCTACACCTTC
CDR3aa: CASSSLRGSGYGYTF

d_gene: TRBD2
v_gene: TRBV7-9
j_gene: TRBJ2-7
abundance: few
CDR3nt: TGTGCCAGCAGCCGACTGGGCGGGACTAGCGTAGAGGAGCAGTACTTC
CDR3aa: CASSRLGGTSVEEQYF

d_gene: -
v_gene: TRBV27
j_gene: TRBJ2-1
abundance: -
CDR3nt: TGTGCCAGCCGCCGGGACGCGGCTTCCTTCTACAATGAGCAGTTCTTC
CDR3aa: CASRRDAASFYNEQFF

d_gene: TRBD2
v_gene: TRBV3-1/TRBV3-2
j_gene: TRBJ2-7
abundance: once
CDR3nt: TGTGCCAGCAGCCTTAGACTAGCGGGGTCTGGCGAGCAGTACTTC
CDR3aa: CASSLRLAGSGEQYF

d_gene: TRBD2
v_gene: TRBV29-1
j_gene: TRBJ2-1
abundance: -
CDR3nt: TGCAGCGTGGGGGGACTAGCGGGCGATGAGCAGTTCTTC
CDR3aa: CSVGGLAGDEQFF

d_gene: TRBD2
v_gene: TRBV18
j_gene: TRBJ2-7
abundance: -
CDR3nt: TGTGCCAGCTCACCGGCGCTAGCGGGGACCTCCTACGAGCAGTACTTC
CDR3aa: CASSPALAGTSYEQYF

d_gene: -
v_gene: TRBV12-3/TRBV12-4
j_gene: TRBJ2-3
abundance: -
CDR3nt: TGTGCCAGCAGTTTCAAGGGGGCAGATACGCAGTATTTT
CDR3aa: CASSFKGADTQYF